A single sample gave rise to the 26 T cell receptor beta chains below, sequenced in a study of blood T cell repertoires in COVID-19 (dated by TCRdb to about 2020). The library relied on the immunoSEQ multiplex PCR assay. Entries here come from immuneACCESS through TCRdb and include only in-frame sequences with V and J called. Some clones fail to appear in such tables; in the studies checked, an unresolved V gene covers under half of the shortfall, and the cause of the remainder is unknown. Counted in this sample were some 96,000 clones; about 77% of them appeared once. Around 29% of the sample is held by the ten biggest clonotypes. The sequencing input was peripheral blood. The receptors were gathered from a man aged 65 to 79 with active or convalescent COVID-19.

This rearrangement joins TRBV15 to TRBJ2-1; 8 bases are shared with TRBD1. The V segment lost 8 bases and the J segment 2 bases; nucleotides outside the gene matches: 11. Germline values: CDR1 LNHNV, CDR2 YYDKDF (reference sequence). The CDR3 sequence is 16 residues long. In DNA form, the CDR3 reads TGTGCCACCCGACCAAGGACAGGGATCGCCTACAATGAGCAGTTCTTC. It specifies CATRPRTGIAYNEQFF.

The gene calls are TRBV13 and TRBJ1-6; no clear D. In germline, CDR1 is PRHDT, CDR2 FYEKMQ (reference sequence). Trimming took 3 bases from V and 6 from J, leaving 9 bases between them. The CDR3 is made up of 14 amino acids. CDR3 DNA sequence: TGTGCCAGCAGCTTTGGGAGGCGTAATTCACCCCTCCACTTT. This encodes CASSFGRRNSPLHF.

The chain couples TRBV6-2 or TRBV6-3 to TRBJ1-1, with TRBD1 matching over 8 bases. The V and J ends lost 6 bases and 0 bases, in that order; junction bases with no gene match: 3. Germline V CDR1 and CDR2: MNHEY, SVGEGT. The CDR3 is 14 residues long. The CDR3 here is CASSLTGVNTEAFF. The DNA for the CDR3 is TGTGCCAGCAGCCTGACAGGGGTGAACACTGAAGCTTTCTTT.

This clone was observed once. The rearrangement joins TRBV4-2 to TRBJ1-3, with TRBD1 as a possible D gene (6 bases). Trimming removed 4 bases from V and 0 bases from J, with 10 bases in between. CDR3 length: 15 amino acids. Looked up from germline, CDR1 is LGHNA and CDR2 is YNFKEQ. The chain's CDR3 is CASSPEGGSGNTIYF. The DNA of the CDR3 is TGTGCCAGCAGCCCCGAAGGGGGCTCTGGAAACACCATATATTTT.

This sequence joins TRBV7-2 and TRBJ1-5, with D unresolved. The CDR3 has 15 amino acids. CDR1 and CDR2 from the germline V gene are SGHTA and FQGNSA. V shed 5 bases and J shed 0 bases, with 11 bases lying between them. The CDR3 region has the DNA TGTGCCAGCAGCCTCTTTCAAGCTAGCAATCAGCCCCAGCATTTT. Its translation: CASSLFQASNQPQHF.

Here the CDR3 DNA reads TGTGCCAGCAGCCGCGGACAGCAAAGCTACGAGCAGTACTTC. Amino acid sequence: CASSRGQQSYEQYF. This rearrangement joins TRBV5-6 to TRBJ2-7, with a possible D match to TRBD1 (6 bases). This CDR3 has 14 residues. Looked up from germline, CDR1 is SGHDT and CDR2 is YYEEEE. V lost 4 bases and J 3 bases, leaving 14 bases between the germline ends.

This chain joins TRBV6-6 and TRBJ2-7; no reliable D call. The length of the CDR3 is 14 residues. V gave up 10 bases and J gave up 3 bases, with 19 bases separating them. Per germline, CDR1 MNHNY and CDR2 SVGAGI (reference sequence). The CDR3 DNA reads TGTGCCACCTCAAGAGCAGACTCCGACTACGAGCAGTACTTC. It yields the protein CATSRADSDYEQYF.

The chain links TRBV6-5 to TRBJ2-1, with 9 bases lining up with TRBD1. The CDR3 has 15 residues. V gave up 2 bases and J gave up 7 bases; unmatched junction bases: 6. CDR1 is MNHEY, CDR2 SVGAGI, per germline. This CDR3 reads CASSYGQGKGNEQFF. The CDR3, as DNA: TGTGCCAGCAGTTACGGACAGGGGAAGGGGAATGAGCAGTTCTTC.

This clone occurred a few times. CDR3 bases: TGTGCCAGCAGCTTAGCATGGGGCGCTGGAAACACCATATATTTT. Amino acid sequence: CASSLAWGAGNTIYF. This rearrangement joins TRBV7-2 to TRBJ1-3; D is perhaps TRBD1 (5 bases). This CDR3 region has 15 residues. V lost 0 bases and J lost 2, with 8 bases in between. The germline gives CDR1 SGHTA, CDR2 FQGNSA.

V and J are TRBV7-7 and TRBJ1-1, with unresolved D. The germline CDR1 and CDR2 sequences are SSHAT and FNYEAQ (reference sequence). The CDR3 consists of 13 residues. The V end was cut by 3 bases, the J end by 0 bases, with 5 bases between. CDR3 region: CASSFSMNTEAFF. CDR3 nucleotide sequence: TGTGCCAGCAGCTTTTCCATGAACACTGAAGCTTTCTTT.

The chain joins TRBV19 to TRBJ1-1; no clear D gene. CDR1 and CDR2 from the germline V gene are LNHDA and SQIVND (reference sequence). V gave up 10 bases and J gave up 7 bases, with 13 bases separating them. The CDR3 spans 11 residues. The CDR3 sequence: CATVRLFEAFF. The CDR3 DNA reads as TGTGCCACCGTTCGACTTTTTGAAGCTTTCTTT. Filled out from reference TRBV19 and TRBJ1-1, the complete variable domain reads DGGITQSPKYLFRKEGQNVTLSCEQNLNHDAMYWYRQDPGQGLRLIYYSQIVNDFQKGDIAEGYSVSREKKESFPLTVTSAQKNPTAFYLCATVRLFEAFFGQGTRLTVV.

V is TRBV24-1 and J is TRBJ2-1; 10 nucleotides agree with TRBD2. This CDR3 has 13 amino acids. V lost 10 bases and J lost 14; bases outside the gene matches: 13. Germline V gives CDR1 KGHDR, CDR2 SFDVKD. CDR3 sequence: CATGGSSGSVEFF. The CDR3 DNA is TGTGCCACGGGGGGGTCTAGCGGGAGCGTAGAGTTCTTC.

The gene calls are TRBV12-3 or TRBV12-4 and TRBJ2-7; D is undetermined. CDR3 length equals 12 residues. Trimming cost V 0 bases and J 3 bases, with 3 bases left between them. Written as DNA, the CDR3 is TGTGCCAGCAGTTTAGCCGTCTACGAGCAGTACTTC. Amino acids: CASSLAVYEQYF.

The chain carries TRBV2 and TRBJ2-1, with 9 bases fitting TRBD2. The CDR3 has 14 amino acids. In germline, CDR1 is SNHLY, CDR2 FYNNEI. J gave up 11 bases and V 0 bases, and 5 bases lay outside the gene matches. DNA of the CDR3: TGTGCCAGCAGTGAAGCGGGTAGCGGGAGTAAGCAGTTCTTC. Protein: CASSEAGSGSKQFF.

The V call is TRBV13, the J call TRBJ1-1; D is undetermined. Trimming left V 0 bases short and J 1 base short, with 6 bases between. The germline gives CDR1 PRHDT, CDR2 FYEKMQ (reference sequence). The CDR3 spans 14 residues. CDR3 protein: CASSLGLGNTEAFF. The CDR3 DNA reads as TGTGCCAGCAGCTTAGGCCTCGGGAACACTGAAGCTTTCTTT.

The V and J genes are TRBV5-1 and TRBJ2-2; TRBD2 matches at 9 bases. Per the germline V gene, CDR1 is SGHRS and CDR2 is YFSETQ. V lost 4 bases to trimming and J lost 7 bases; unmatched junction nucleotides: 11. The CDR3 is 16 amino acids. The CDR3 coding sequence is TGCGCCAGCAGCCCGGGACTAGCTAATGCTATCGGGGAGCTGTTTTTT. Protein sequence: CASSPGLANAIGELFF.

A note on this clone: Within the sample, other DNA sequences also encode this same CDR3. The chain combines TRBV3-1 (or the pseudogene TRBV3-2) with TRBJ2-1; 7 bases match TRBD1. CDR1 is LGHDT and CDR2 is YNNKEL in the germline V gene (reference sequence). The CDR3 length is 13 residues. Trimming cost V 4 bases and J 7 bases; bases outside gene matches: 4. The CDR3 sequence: CASSRDRVNEQFF. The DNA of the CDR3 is TGTGCCAGCAGCCGAGACAGGGTGAATGAGCAGTTCTTC.

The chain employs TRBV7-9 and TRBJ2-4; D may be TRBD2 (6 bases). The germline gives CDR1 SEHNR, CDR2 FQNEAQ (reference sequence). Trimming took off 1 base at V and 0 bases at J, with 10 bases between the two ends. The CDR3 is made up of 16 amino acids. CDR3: CASSLDGGVAKNIQYF. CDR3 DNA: TGTGCCAGCAGCTTAGACGGCGGGGTAGCCAAAAACATTCAGTACTTC.

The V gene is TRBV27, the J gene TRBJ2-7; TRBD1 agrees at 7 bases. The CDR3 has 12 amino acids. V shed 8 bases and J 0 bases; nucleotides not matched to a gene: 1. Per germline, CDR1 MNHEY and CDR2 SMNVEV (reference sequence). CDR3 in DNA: TGTGCCAGCGGGGACAGCTCCTACGAGCAGTACTTC. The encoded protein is CASGDSSYEQYF.

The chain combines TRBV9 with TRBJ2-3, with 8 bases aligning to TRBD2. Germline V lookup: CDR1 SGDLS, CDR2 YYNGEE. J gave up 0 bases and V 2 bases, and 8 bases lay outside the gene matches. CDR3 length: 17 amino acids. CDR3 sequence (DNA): TGTGCCAGCAGCGTGTTCGGGACTAGAGCTAGCACAGATACGCAGTATTTT. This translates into CASSVFGTRASTDTQYF. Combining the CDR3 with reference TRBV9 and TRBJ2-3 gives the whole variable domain DSGVTQTPKHLITATGQRVTLRCSPRSGDLSVYWYQQSLDQGLQFLIQYYNGEERAKGNILERFSAQQFPDLHSELNLSSLELGDSALYFCASSVFGTRASTDTQYFGPGTRLTVL.

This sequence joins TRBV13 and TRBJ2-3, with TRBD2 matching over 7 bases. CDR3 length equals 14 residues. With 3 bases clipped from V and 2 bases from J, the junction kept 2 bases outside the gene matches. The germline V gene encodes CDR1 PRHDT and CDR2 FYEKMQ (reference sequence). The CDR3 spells CASSLAGDTDTQYF. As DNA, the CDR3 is TGTGCCAGCAGCTTGGCGGGGGACACAGATACGCAGTATTTT.

The CDR3 DNA sequence: TGTGCCAGCAGTGACGGGAGGGACTATTGGCTCTACGAGCAGTACTTC. This translates into CASSDGRDYWLYEQYF. This chain joins TRBV6-2 or TRBV6-3 and TRBJ2-7, with 8 bases aligning to TRBD2. Per the germline V gene, CDR1 is MNHEY and CDR2 is SVGEGT. The V segment lost 5 bases and the J segment 3 bases; nucleotides outside the gene matches: 12. The CDR3 is made up of 16 amino acids.

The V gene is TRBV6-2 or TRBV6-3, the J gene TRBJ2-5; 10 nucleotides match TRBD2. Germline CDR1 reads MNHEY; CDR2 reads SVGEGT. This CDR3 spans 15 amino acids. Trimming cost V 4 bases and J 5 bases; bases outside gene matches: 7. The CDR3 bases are TGTGCCAGCAGTTTAAGCGGGGGGGCCAGGGAGACCCAGTACTTC. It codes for CASSLSGGARETQYF.

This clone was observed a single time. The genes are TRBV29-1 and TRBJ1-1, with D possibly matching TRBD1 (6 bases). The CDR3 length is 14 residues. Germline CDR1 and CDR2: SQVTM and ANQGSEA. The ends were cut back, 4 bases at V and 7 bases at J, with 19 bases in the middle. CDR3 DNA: TGCAGCGTTGGATCGAGAGAGGGGGTGCTTGAAGCTTTCTTT. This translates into CSVGSREGVLEAFF.

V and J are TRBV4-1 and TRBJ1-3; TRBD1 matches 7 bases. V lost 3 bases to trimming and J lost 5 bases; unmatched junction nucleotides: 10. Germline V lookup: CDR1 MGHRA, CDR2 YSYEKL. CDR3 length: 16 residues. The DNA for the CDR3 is TGCGCCAGCAGCCAGTGGGACAGCAGTTATCGAAACACCATATATTTT. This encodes CASSQWDSSYRNTIYF.

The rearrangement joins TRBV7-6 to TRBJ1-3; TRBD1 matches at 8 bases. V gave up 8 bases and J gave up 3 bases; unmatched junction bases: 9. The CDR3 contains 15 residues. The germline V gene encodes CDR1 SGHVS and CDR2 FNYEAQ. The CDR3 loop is CASGAGGSYGNTIYF. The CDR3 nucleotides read TGTGCCAGCGGGGCAGGGGGCTCGTATGGAAACACCATATATTTT. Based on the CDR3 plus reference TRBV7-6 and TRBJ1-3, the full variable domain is GAGVSQSPRYKVTKRGQDVALRCDPISGHVSLYWYRQALGQGPEFLTYFNYEAQQDKSGLPNDRFSAERPEGSISTLTIQRTEQRDSAMYRCASGAGGSYGNTIYFGEGSWLTVV.